This TCR beta chain was sequenced for a study of beta chain features in type 1 diabetes. Concerning this clone: Antigen specificity is unknown.

Expressed TCRB transcripts were sequenced because the isolated RNA had all been reverse transcribed beforehand. TCRdb's copy holds only in-frame clones and misses some; the assay was immunoSEQ multiplex PCR. The repertoire holds around 150,000 clones, with less than 9% as singletons. Every donor had blood drawn once into heparin, around 120 mL on average. The ends lost 3 bases at V and 2 bases at J; junction bases unmatched: 7. The CDR3 is 15 amino acids. CDR1 LNHNV and CDR2 YYDKDF come from the germline V gene (reference sequence). Points from the study as a whole: In the patient group, naive, central memory and Treg TCRB repertoires seemed more alike than in the healthy donor group. Moderate but significant shortening of TCRB CDR3s was recorded in all four CD4+ subsets from Type 1 diabetes patients.

The sequence was obtained from a woman in her thirties in good health. The rearrangement joins TRBV15 to TRBJ2-7; 7 bases line up with TRBD1. The material sequenced was central memory CD4+ T cells from blood. CDR3 sequence: CATSSGTVRTYEQYF. The DNA for the CDR3 is TGTGCCACCAGCAGTGGGACAGTAAGAACCTACGAGCAGTACTTC. The full variable domain, completed using reference TRBV15 and TRBJ2-7, is DAMVIQNPRYQVTQFGKPVTLSCSQTLNHNVMYWYQQKSSQAPKLLFHYYDKDFNNEADTPDNFQSRRPNTSFCFLDIRSPGLGDTAMYLCATSSGTVRTYEQYFGPGTRLTVT.